These T cell receptor beta chains were read from a single sample in a study of blood T cell repertoires in COVID-19. The table came from immunoSEQ multiplex PCR; TCRdb's copy has only in-frame clones and leaves some out. In the table there are about 69,000 clones, around 89% of which are singletons. The sequenced sample consisted of peripheral blood. The receptors originated from a man aged 45-65 years with acute or convalescent COVID-19. Both conserved end residues are part of each CDR3. The order of the fields is V gene, D gene, J gene, clone size, CDR3 protein, CDR3 DNA. A D gene is named only where the DNA matches it firmly. Some rows have no size entry. The others give once, few or many, or a class for an expanded clone.

V gene: TRBV5-1; D gene: TRBD2; J gene: TRBJ2-3; clone size: NA; CDR3 protein: CASSLDGTSVTDTQYF; CDR3 DNA: TGCGCCAGCAGCTTGGATGGGACTAGCGTCACAGATACGCAGTATTTT
V gene: TRBV19; D gene: TRBD1; J gene: TRBJ1-5; clone size: NA; CDR3 protein: CASTRGNQPQHF; CDR3 DNA: TGTGCCAGCACCAGGGGGAATCAGCCCCAGCATTTT
V gene: TRBV12-3/TRBV12-4; D gene: NA; J gene: TRBJ2-3; clone size: NA; CDR3 protein: CASSPGTDTQYF; CDR3 DNA: TGTGCCAGCAGTCCAGGCACAGATACGCAGTATTTT
V gene: TRBV6-6; D gene: NA; J gene: TRBJ1-6; clone size: NA; CDR3 protein: CASRRGRDSPLHF; CDR3 DNA: TGTGCCAGCAGACGGGGGAGGGATTCACCCCTCCACTTT
V gene: TRBV9; D gene: TRBD1; J gene: TRBJ1-5; clone size: few; CDR3 protein: CASSERGRPNQPQHF; CDR3 DNA: TGTGCCAGCAGCGAAAGGGGGCGGCCCAATCAGCCCCAGCATTTT
V gene: TRBV21-1; D gene: NA; J gene: TRBJ2-3; clone size: NA; CDR3 protein: CASSSSGREGSDTQYF; CDR3 DNA: TGTGCCAGCAGCAGCTCCGGGCGGGAGGGCTCAGATACGCAGTATTTT
V gene: TRBV15; D gene: NA; J gene: TRBJ1-5; clone size: NA; CDR3 protein: CATSRDYNQPQHF; CDR3 DNA: TGTGCCACCAGCAGGGACTATAATCAGCCCCAGCATTTT
V gene: TRBV2; D gene: TRBD1; J gene: TRBJ2-7; clone size: NA; CDR3 protein: CASTGGQAYEQYF; CDR3 DNA: TGTGCCAGCACCGGGGGACAGGCCTACGAGCAGTACTTC
V gene: TRBV11-2; D gene: NA; J gene: TRBJ2-3; clone size: NA; CDR3 protein: CASSLFSRAVGGTQYF; CDR3 DNA: TGTGCCAGCAGCTTATTCTCCAGGGCGGTGGGGGGTACGCAGTATTTT
V gene: TRBV9; D gene: TRBD2; J gene: TRBJ2-5; clone size: NA; CDR3 protein: CASSVVGLASTQYF; CDR3 DNA: TGTGCCAGCAGCGTAGTAGGACTAGCGAGCACCCAGTACTTC
V gene: TRBV6-2/TRBV6-3; D gene: NA; J gene: TRBJ2-1; clone size: NA; CDR3 protein: CASRPPSSYNEQFF; CDR3 DNA: TGTGCCAGCCGCCCACCCAGCTCCTACAATGAGCAGTTCTTC
V gene: TRBV12-3/TRBV12-4; D gene: NA; J gene: TRBJ2-7; clone size: NA; CDR3 protein: CASSLVSYEQYF; CDR3 DNA: TGTGCCAGCAGTTTAGTTAGCTACGAGCAGTACTTC
V gene: TRBV5-1; D gene: TRBD2; J gene: TRBJ2-1; clone size: NA; CDR3 protein: CASSSGTSAYNEQFF; CDR3 DNA: TGCGCCAGCAGCTCCGGGACTAGCGCCTACAATGAGCAGTTCTTC
V gene: TRBV6-6; D gene: TRBD1; J gene: TRBJ1-3; clone size: NA; CDR3 protein: CASSPYRTGAGNTIYF; CDR3 DNA: TGTGCCAGCAGTCCGTACAGGACAGGGGCTGGAAACACCATATATTTT
V gene: TRBV5-4; D gene: TRBD1; J gene: TRBJ1-3; clone size: NA; CDR3 protein: CASSSGGQGGGNTIYF; CDR3 DNA: TGTGCCAGCAGCTCTGGAGGACAGGGTGGTGGAAACACCATATATTTT
V gene: TRBV14; D gene: NA; J gene: TRBJ2-1; clone size: NA; CDR3 protein: CASSQDLALASNEQFF; CDR3 DNA: TGTGCCAGCAGCCAAGATCTAGCCCTAGCCTCCAATGAGCAGTTCTTC
V gene: TRBV15; D gene: TRBD1; J gene: TRBJ1-2; clone size: NA; CDR3 protein: CATSRDPGGRGYGYTF; CDR3 DNA: TGTGCCACCAGCAGAGATCCAGGGGGCCGCGGCTATGGCTACACCTTC
V gene: TRBV6-5; D gene: NA; J gene: TRBJ1-6; clone size: NA; CDR3 protein: CASSSYRGNSPLHF; CDR3 DNA: TGTGCCAGCAGTTCGTACCGGGGGAATTCACCCCTCCACTTT
V gene: TRBV9; D gene: NA; J gene: TRBJ1-6; clone size: NA; CDR3 protein: CASGGANNSPLHF; CDR3 DNA: TGTGCCAGCGGAGGCGCTAATAATTCACCCCTCCACTTT
V gene: TRBV18; D gene: TRBD1; J gene: TRBJ2-1; clone size: NA; CDR3 protein: CASSPSGQDYNEQFF; CDR3 DNA: TGTGCCAGCTCACCGTCGGGACAGGACTACAATGAGCAGTTCTTC
V gene: TRBV27; D gene: NA; J gene: TRBJ1-1; clone size: NA; CDR3 protein: CASSLASANTEAFF; CDR3 DNA: TGTGCCAGCAGTTTGGCCAGCGCGAACACTGAAGCTTTCTTT
V gene: TRBV7-2; D gene: TRBD1; J gene: TRBJ1-1; clone size: once; CDR3 protein: CASSIDRGTEAFF; CDR3 DNA: TGTGCCAGCAGCATCGACAGGGGCACTGAAGCTTTCTTT
V gene: TRBV5-5; D gene: NA; J gene: TRBJ2-5; clone size: NA; CDR3 protein: CASSPGNLKQETQYF; CDR3 DNA: TGTGCCAGCAGCCCCGGGAATCTAAAACAAGAGACCCAGTACTTC
V gene: TRBV27; D gene: NA; J gene: TRBJ2-3; clone size: NA; CDR3 protein: CASSLSTTYTDTQYF; CDR3 DNA: TGTGCCAGCAGTTTATCCACGACTTACACAGATACGCAGTATTTT
V gene: TRBV3-1/TRBV3-2; D gene: TRBD2; J gene: TRBJ2-1; clone size: NA; CDR3 protein: CASSRRLAVDNEQFF; CDR3 DNA: TGTGCCAGCAGCCGCAGACTAGCGGTCGACAATGAGCAGTTCTTC
V gene: TRBV4-2; D gene: TRBD1; J gene: TRBJ2-3; clone size: once; CDR3 protein: CASSPQPGQGRSTDTQYF; CDR3 DNA: TGTGCCAGCAGCCCGCAACCGGGACAGGGGAGATCTACAGATACGCAGTATTTT
V gene: TRBV9; D gene: NA; J gene: TRBJ2-7; clone size: NA; CDR3 protein: CASSVEPQGAGEQYF; CDR3 DNA: TGTGCCAGCAGCGTAGAACCACAGGGAGCGGGAGAGCAGTACTTC
V gene: TRBV5-1; D gene: NA; J gene: TRBJ2-7; clone size: once; CDR3 protein: CASSLGGKGYEQYF; CDR3 DNA: TGCGCCAGCAGCTTGGGAGGGAAGGGCTACGAGCAGTACTTC
V gene: TRBV14; D gene: TRBD2; J gene: TRBJ2-3; clone size: NA; CDR3 protein: CASSRRGRADTQYF; CDR3 DNA: TGTGCCAGCAGCCGGCGCGGGAGGGCAGATACGCAGTATTTT
V gene: TRBV5-1; D gene: TRBD1; J gene: TRBJ2-2; clone size: NA; CDR3 protein: CASSLVQGVTGELFF; CDR3 DNA: TGCGCCAGCAGCTTGGTACAGGGGGTCACCGGGGAGCTGTTTTTT
V gene: TRBV19; D gene: NA; J gene: TRBJ1-5; clone size: NA; CDR3 protein: CASSFRQSNSNQPQHF; CDR3 DNA: TGTGCCAGTAGTTTCCGACAGTCTAATAGCAATCAGCCCCAGCATTTT
V gene: TRBV11-3; D gene: NA; J gene: TRBJ2-4; clone size: NA; CDR3 protein: CASSLVSDRDTRNIQYF; CDR3 DNA: TGTGCCAGCAGCTTAGTTTCAGACCGGGACACAAGAAACATTCAGTACTTC
V gene: TRBV10-3; D gene: NA; J gene: TRBJ1-2; clone size: NA; CDR3 protein: CAISDSRGNSYGYTF; CDR3 DNA: TGTGCCATCAGTGACTCCAGGGGAAATTCCTATGGCTACACCTTC
V gene: TRBV27; D gene: NA; J gene: TRBJ1-2; clone size: NA; CDR3 protein: CASRFTGTNYGYTF; CDR3 DNA: TGTGCCAGCAGATTCACAGGGACGAACTATGGCTACACCTTC
V gene: TRBV2; D gene: TRBD1; J gene: TRBJ2-1; clone size: NA; CDR3 protein: CASERTGGSYNEQFF; CDR3 DNA: TGTGCCAGCGAGAGGACAGGGGGCTCCTACAATGAGCAGTTCTTC
V gene: TRBV24-1; D gene: TRBD2; J gene: TRBJ2-2; clone size: NA; CDR3 protein: CATSDFWGRGNTGELFF; CDR3 DNA: TGTGCCACCAGTGATTTCTGGGGGAGGGGGAACACCGGGGAGCTGTTTTTT
V gene: TRBV14; D gene: NA; J gene: TRBJ2-7; clone size: NA; CDR3 protein: CASSQDLRFSYEQYF; CDR3 DNA: TGTGCCAGCAGCCAAGACTTGAGATTCTCCTACGAGCAGTACTTC
V gene: TRBV14; D gene: NA; J gene: TRBJ2-7; clone size: NA; CDR3 protein: CASSPTSYEQYF; CDR3 DNA: TGTGCCAGCAGCCCGACATCCTACGAGCAGTACTTC
V gene: TRBV11-2; D gene: TRBD1; J gene: TRBJ1-1; clone size: NA; CDR3 protein: CASSSFSDRVTEAFF; CDR3 DNA: TGTGCCAGCAGCTCATTTTCGGACAGGGTCACTGAAGCTTTCTTT
V gene: TRBV7-9; D gene: NA; J gene: TRBJ2-7; clone size: NA; CDR3 protein: CASSLIGEPYEQYF; CDR3 DNA: TGTGCCAGCAGCTTAATCGGGGAACCCTACGAGCAGTACTTC
V gene: TRBV29-1; D gene: NA; J gene: TRBJ2-7; clone size: NA; CDR3 protein: CSVRRGLDFGSYEQYF; CDR3 DNA: TGCAGCGTTCGGAGGGGCCTCGATTTCGGGTCCTACGAGCAGTACTTC
V gene: TRBV30; D gene: NA; J gene: TRBJ1-3; clone size: NA; CDR3 protein: CAWSGSSGNTIYF; CDR3 DNA: TGTGCCTGGAGTGGGAGCTCTGGAAACACCATATATTTT
V gene: TRBV30; D gene: NA; J gene: TRBJ1-5; clone size: NA; CDR3 protein: CAFEVGGDQPQHF; CDR3 DNA: TGTGCCTTCGAAGTCGGGGGGGATCAGCCCCAGCATTTT
V gene: TRBV30; D gene: NA; J gene: TRBJ1-2; clone size: NA; CDR3 protein: CAWSVRPGQGRGYGYTF; CDR3 DNA: TGTGCCTGGAGTGTACGACCTGGGCAGGGGCGAGGCTATGGCTACACCTTC
V gene: TRBV2; D gene: NA; J gene: TRBJ2-7; clone size: NA; CDR3 protein: CASIYLPSSYEQYF; CDR3 DNA: TGTGCCAGCATATATCTGCCGAGCTCCTACGAGCAGTACTTC
V gene: TRBV6-6; D gene: TRBD1; J gene: TRBJ2-7; clone size: once; CDR3 protein: CASRMTGSSYEQYF; CDR3 DNA: TGTGCCAGCAGGATGACAGGGAGCTCCTACGAGCAGTACTTC